Below are 9 T cell receptor beta chains sequenced from a single sample in a study of blood T cell dynamics during melanoma immunotherapy (dated by TCRdb to 2020 to 2022). The sample's time point label is to be understood as: pre-treatment baseline. The receptor library was made with the immunoSEQ multiplex PCR assay. TCRdb limited this immuneACCESS table to in-frame rearrangements with V and J called. A share of clones is missing; checked studies link under half to unresolved V genes, and the rest is unexplained. This sample is represented by about 10,000 clones; around 87% of them were singletons. The biggest ten clones account for 8% to 10% of the sample. The source was blood, collected from a patient treated with checkpoint blockade. The receptor source for this set is a human donor with melanoma.

This clone was counted a single time. The chain employs TRBV19 and TRBJ2-7, with 14 bases matching TRBD2. CDR3 length equals 16 residues. The V segment lost 3 bases and the J segment 4 bases; nucleotides outside the gene matches: 5. The germline CDR1 and CDR2 sequences are LNHDA and SQIVND (reference sequence). CDR3 loop: CASSIGTSGSKYEQYF. The CDR3 nucleotides are TGTGCCAGTAGTATCGGGACTAGCGGGAGTAAATACGAGCAGTACTTC.

The V call is TRBV7-2, the J call TRBJ2-1; no reliable D call. With 0 bases removed from V and 2 bases from J, the gap between germline ends came to 5 bases. Germline loops: CDR1 SGHTA, CDR2 FQGNSA. The CDR3 covers 14 residues. The CDR3 protein is CASSLADAYNEQFF. As DNA, the CDR3 is TGTGCCAGCAGCTTAGCGGATGCCTACAATGAGCAGTTCTTC.

This rearrangement joins TRBV29-1 to TRBJ1-2, with D unclear. V was trimmed by 4 bases and J by 5 bases, leaving 11 bases between them. The CDR3 sequence is 12 residues long. Germline assignment: CDR1 SQVTM and CDR2 ANQGSEA. The CDR3 here is CSVVFPGYGYTF. The CDR3 DNA reads as TGCAGCGTTGTATTTCCGGGGTATGGCTACACCTTC.

The chain has TRBV14 and TRBJ2-2; TRBD2 agrees at 8 bases. The CDR3 extends over 15 amino acids. The junction had 4 bases not matched to a gene; V was cut back by 5 bases and J by 2 bases. Germline assignment: CDR1 SGHDN and CDR2 FVKESK. CDR3: CASSGSGVNTGELFF. CDR3 DNA sequence: TGTGCCAGCAGCGGTAGCGGGGTTAACACCGGGGAGCTGTTTTTT.

CDR3 loop: CASSLDGQGRSYTF. The DNA for the CDR3 is TGTGCCAGCAGCTTGGATGGACAGGGACGAAGCTACACCTTC. The chain carries TRBV7-6 and TRBJ1-2; 8 nucleotides match TRBD1. The CDR3 length is 14 residues. V lost 3 bases, J lost 9 bases, and 9 bases stayed unmatched. Germline values: CDR1 SGHVS, CDR2 FNYEAQ.

The CDR3 region is CASSPRTSALNEQFF. CDR3 nucleotide sequence: TGTGCCAGCTCACCGCGGACTAGCGCCCTCAATGAGCAGTTCTTC. The chain employs TRBV18 and TRBJ2-1; TRBD2 matches at 9 bases. The CDR3 contains 15 residues. The junction had 6 bases not matched to a gene; V was cut back by 3 bases and J by 6 bases. Germline V gene lookup returns CDR1 KGHSH and CDR2 LQKENI.

The V call is TRBV19, the J call TRBJ2-2, with D perhaps TRBD1 (5 bases). V dropped 4 bases and J dropped 2 bases, with 17 bases sitting between them. Germline V lookup: CDR1 LNHDA, CDR2 SQIVND (reference sequence). The CDR3 has 17 amino acids. CDR3 sequence (DNA): TGTGCCAGTAGTAGCTACCTTGGGGCATTAAACACCGGGGAGCTGTTTTTT. Translation: CASSSYLGALNTGELFF. Together with reference TRBV19 and TRBJ2-2, the CDR3 gives the full variable domain: DGGITQSPKYLFRKEGQNVTLSCEQNLNHDAMYWYRQDPGQGLRLIYYSQIVNDFQKGDIAEGYSVSREKKESFPLTVTSAQKNPTAFYLCASSSYLGALNTGELFFGEGSRLTVL.

This clone was detected only once. V is TRBV4-2 and J is TRBJ2-1, with TRBD2 identical over 9 bases. The V gene end was trimmed by 6 bases and the J gene end by 1 base; junction bases not matched to a gene: 7. CDR1 and CDR2 from the germline V gene are LGHNA and YNFKEQ. This CDR3 has 16 residues. The CDR3, as DNA: TGTGCCAGCAGTACCTTGGGACTAGCTTCCTACAATGAGCAGTTCTTC. It specifies CASSTLGLASYNEQFF.

The rearrangement uses TRBV7-2 and TRBJ2-5; possible D gene TRBD1, 6 bases. The J call may be incorrect, as the DNA end agrees better with TRBJ2-7. Germline CDR1 and CDR2: SGHTA and FQGNSA. The CDR3 contains 12 residues. The CDR3: CASSPRGYEQYF. The DNA of the CDR3 is TGTGCCAGCAGCCCCAGGGGATACGAGCAGTACTTC.